This T cell receptor (beta chain) was identified in a study of PD-1 blockade in mismatch repair-deficient tumors. The wider study: Patients had eleven to twelve mismatch repair-deficient cancer types, all previously treated and progressing. Study-level results: Tumor-resident clones, often absent from pretreatment blood, expanded after pembrolizumab and then contracted.

This clone was seen only a few times. The antigen is not known. Libraries were prepared by immunoSEQ multiplex PCR; TCRdb keeps only in-frame clonotypes and omits some of them. Of around 38,000 clones listed, roughly 83% are singletons. Germline-derived CDR1 and CDR2 are MGHDK and SYGVNS. The V end was cut by 4 bases, the J end by 4 bases, with 13 bases between. The CDR3 extends over 14 amino acids. PCR or immunohistochemistry showed mismatch repair deficiency in every enrolled patient. The TCR-sequenced patients were a few responders to pembrolizumab. This clonotype originated in an adult with mismatch repair-deficient cancer. Material: peripheral blood, obtained 4 weeks after starting pembrolizumab. The V call is TRBV25-1, the J call TRBJ1-2; D remains unclear. The CDR3 DNA reads as TGTGCCAGCAGTGGGGAGGGATACAGCTATGGCTACACCTTC. Protein: CASSGEGYSYGYTF.